This T cell receptor beta chain was captured by sequencing in a study of T cell changes during pregnancy in multiple sclerosis. The ends were cut back, 3 bases at V and 0 bases at J, with 14 bases in the middle. The CDR3 length is 16 residues. Germline V CDR1 and CDR2: MDHEN, SYDVKM. Sequenced by immunoSEQ multiplex PCR; TCRdb stores in-frame clones only, minus some. The sample yields around 35,000 clones, about 91% seen once. The sequence derives from a female donor with multiple sclerosis, enrolled in a pregnancy study. This chain uses TRBV28 with TRBJ1-2; D unclear. Here the sequenced sample was CD4+ T cells from peripheral blood mononuclear cells, taken after pregnancy. The CDR3 nucleotides are TGTGCCAGCAGTTTCTCTCGGGCAGCGGCTAACTATGGCTACACCTTC. It translates to CASSFSRAAANYGYTF.